Shown below are 29 T cell receptor beta chains from a single sample sequenced in a study of shared clonotypes between healthy human individuals. Using immunoSEQ multiplex PCR, the repertoire was profiled, and TCRdb retains in-frame clones only, with some absent. The data contain 1.4 million or so clones, approximately 98.5% of them seen just once; the ten biggest clones take up approximately 0.4%. The sample was naive CD4+ T cells sorted from blood. The subset was: CD45RA+ positively selected. Source of these receptors: a man aged 25-40 years in good health.

V gene TRBV7-2 combines with J gene TRBJ2-7; 7 bases map to TRBD2. The CDR3 consists of 17 residues. J was trimmed by 0 bases and V by 3 bases; bases with no gene match: 11. Per the germline V gene, CDR1 is SGHTA and CDR2 is FQGNSA. The CDR3 sequence: CASSLNPSGALSYEQYF. The CDR3 region has the DNA TGTGCCAGCAGCTTGAACCCTAGCGGCGCCCTCTCCTACGAGCAGTACTTC.

The CDR3 bases are TGCGCCAGCAGTTCCGGGCTAGGCGACAATGAGCAGTTCTTC. Its translation is CASSSGLGDNEQFF. The chain carries TRBV5-1 and TRBJ2-1; D uncertain. CDR1 is SGHRS, CDR2 YFSETQ, per germline. Trimming removed 5 bases from V and 5 bases from J, with 14 bases in between. CDR3 length equals 14 residues.

CDR3 region: CASSLRLVRNQPQHF. The CDR3 DNA is TGTGCCAGCAGTTTAAGGCTCGTGAGGAATCAGCCCCAGCATTTT. The rearrangement links TRBV28 to TRBJ1-5; D gene unclear. This CDR3 contains 15 residues. V was pared by 2 bases and J by 4 bases, with 12 bases between. Germline V gene sequence: CDR1 MDHEN, CDR2 SYDVKM.

The CDR3 loop reads CASSLAGLAGVSYNEQFF. DNA of the CDR3: TGTGCCAGCAGCTTAGCGGGACTAGCGGGGGTCTCCTACAATGAGCAGTTCTTC. The chain links TRBV11-2 to TRBJ2-1, with TRBD2 matching 14 bases. Germline loops: CDR1 SGHAT, CDR2 FQNNGV. V lost 1 base and J lost 0; bases outside the gene matches: 2. The CDR3 runs to 18 residues.

The chain couples TRBV19 to TRBJ1-1; D call uncertain. Germline V gene sequence: CDR1 LNHDA, CDR2 SQIVND (reference sequence). This CDR3 is 13 amino acids long. Trimming cost V 0 bases and J 6 bases, with 8 bases left between them. The DNA of the CDR3 is TGTGCCAGTAGTATAGATGTGGGAGCTGAAGCTTTCTTT. It codes for CASSIDVGAEAFF.

The rearrangement joins TRBV5-1 to TRBJ1-5; D is unclear. With 0 bases removed from V and 0 bases from J, the gap between germline ends came to 7 bases. Germline V gene data show CDR1 as SGHRS and CDR2 as YFSETQ. The CDR3 extends over 15 amino acids. CDR3 region: CASSLGPASNQPQHF. The CDR3 DNA sequence: TGCGCCAGCAGCTTGGGACCGGCTAGCAATCAGCCCCAGCATTTT.

The chain is built from TRBV2 and TRBJ2-1, with 12 bases fitting TRBD2. Germline loops: CDR1 SNHLY, CDR2 FYNNEI. Trimming at V came to 7 bases and at J to 5 bases, leaving 9 bases not matched to a gene. The CDR3 runs 16 residues. CDR3 in DNA: TGTGCCAGCAACCTAGCGGGAGGGGGCTTTCACAATGAGCAGTTCTTC. Amino acid sequence: CASNLAGGGFHNEQFF.

The chain couples TRBV29-1 to TRBJ2-3; D gene unclear. Trimming pared 4 bases from V and 4 bases from J, leaving 15 bases between. This CDR3 contains 14 residues. Looked up from germline, CDR1 is SQVTM and CDR2 is ANQGSEA. The CDR3, as DNA: TGCAGCGTTGTAACAACTACGTCTGCAGATACGCAGTATTTT. It is translated as CSVVTTTSADTQYF.

This chain uses TRBV28 with TRBJ1-4; possibly TRBD1 for D (6 bases). This CDR3 spans 13 amino acids. Trimming stripped 7 bases from V and 7 bases from J, with 13 bases between. The germline gives CDR1 MDHEN, CDR2 SYDVKM. The CDR3 nucleotides are TGTGCCAGCACCGGGGGGCTTGGTGAAAAACTGTTTTTT. This sequence encodes CASTGGLGEKLFF.

In this sample, this clone turned up once. The chain joins TRBV18 to TRBJ1-3; 7 nucleotides line up with TRBD1. Per the germline V gene, CDR1 is KGHSH and CDR2 is LQKENI. The CDR3 loop spans 16 amino acids. V was pared by 4 bases and J by 4 bases, with 10 bases of the junction left unmatched. The CDR3 nucleotides are TGTGCCAGCTCACTAAACAGGGGCGGTCAAGGAAACACCATATATTTT. Protein: CASSLNRGGQGNTIYF.

The count of this clone is one. The gene calls are TRBV9 and TRBJ1-2; TRBD1 agrees at 7 bases. The CDR3 runs 17 residues. Per germline, CDR1 SGDLS and CDR2 YYNGEE. With 0 bases clipped from V and 6 bases from J, the junction kept 14 bases outside the gene matches. CDR3 sequence: CASSVEQTGGGQDGYTF. Written as DNA, the CDR3 is TGTGCCAGCAGCGTAGAACAAACGGGAGGGGGCCAGGATGGCTACACCTTC.

The rearrangement uses TRBV2 and TRBJ1-5; 8 bases line up with TRBD1. Germline values: CDR1 SNHLY, CDR2 FYNNEI. The CDR3 loop spans 13 amino acids. V dropped 5 bases and J dropped 4; count of bases not matched to a gene: 1. CDR3: CASSTGGNQPQHF. In DNA, the CDR3 is TGTGCCAGCAGTACAGGGGGAAATCAGCCCCAGCATTTT.

This clone was counted once. This CDR3 reads CASSLPRVGTYEQYF. The CDR3 DNA reads as TGTGCCAGCAGCTTACCCCGGGTGGGGACCTACGAGCAGTACTTC. J is TRBJ2-7 and V is TRBV7-8; the D is unclear. The CDR3 sequence is 15 residues long. Germline-derived CDR1 and CDR2 are SGHVS and FQNEAQ. Trimming removed 2 bases at V and 2 bases at J, with 13 bases between. Together with reference TRBV7-8 and TRBJ2-7, the CDR3 gives the full variable domain: GAGVSQSPRYKVAKRGQDVALRCDPISGHVSLFWYQQALGQGPEFLTYFQNEAQLDKSGLPSDRFFAERPEGSVSTLKIQRTQQEDSAVYLCASSLPRVGTYEQYFGPGTRLTVT.

About this clone itself: Germline and junction disagree at one end, which may indicate a read error. The chain combines TRBV6-1 with TRBJ1-1; D possibly corresponds to TRBD1 (6 bases). There are 13 residues in the CDR3. Germline loops: CDR1 MNHNS, CDR2 SASEGT. CDR3 sequence reads: CASSGTERTLKIF. In nucleotides, the CDR3 is TGTGCCAGCAGTGGGACAGAACGAACACTGAAGATTTTT.

The chain is built from TRBV19 and TRBJ1-5; D ambiguous. The CDR3 spans 15 residues. CDR1 and CDR2 (germline): LNHDA, SQIVND (reference sequence). With 0 bases removed from V and 6 bases from J, the gap between germline ends came to 12 bases. This chain's CDR3 is CASSIDALRGQPQHF. The CDR3 region has the DNA TGTGCCAGTAGTATAGACGCCCTACGGGGTCAGCCCCAGCATTTT. The entire variable domain, with the rest obtained from reference TRBV19 and TRBJ1-5, is as follows: DGGITQSPKYLFRKEGQNVTLSCEQNLNHDAMYWYRQDPGQGLRLIYYSQIVNDFQKGDIAEGYSVSREKKESFPLTVTSAQKNPTAFYLCASSIDALRGQPQHFGDGTRLSIL.

In its sample, this clone was seen once. The chain employs TRBV2 and TRBJ2-1, with D tentatively TRBD1 or TRBD2 (5 bases each). Trimming left V 3 bases short and J 9 bases short, with 12 bases between. The CDR3 is 13 amino acids. Germline-derived CDR1 and CDR2 are SNHLY and FYNNEI. The CDR3 DNA is TGTGCCAGCAGTGAGGGGGTGGGTCGTGAGCAGTTCTTC. This encodes CASSEGVGREQFF.

This chain joins TRBV11-2 and TRBJ2-7; TRBD2 might be the D (5 bases). V lost 0 bases to trimming and J lost 1 base, with 16 bases between them. Germline CDR1 and CDR2: SGHAT and FQNNGV. The CDR3 spans 17 residues. The CDR3 loop reads CASSLDWRPGGSYEQYF. Written as DNA, the CDR3 is TGTGCCAGCAGCTTAGATTGGAGGCCCGGAGGTTCCTACGAGCAGTACTTC.

The chain uses TRBV11-3 and TRBJ2-3; D is unresolved. CDR1 SGHNT and CDR2 YENEEA come from the germline V gene. The length of the CDR3 is 16 residues. Trimming shortened V by 1 base and J by 2 bases, and 13 bases separated the two germline ends. In DNA form, the CDR3 reads TGTGCCAGCAGCTTAGGTCGCGTAGGCATCACAGATACGCAGTATTTT. It yields the protein CASSLGRVGITDTQYF.

This rearrangement joins TRBV6-4 to TRBJ2-1, with 12 bases that match TRBD2. V shed 6 bases and J 9 bases; nucleotides not matched to a gene: 9. The CDR3 runs 15 residues. Germline V gene lookup returns CDR1 MRHNA and CDR2 SNTAGT. DNA for the CDR3: TGTGCCAGCAGCCAACTAGCGGGAGGAGGATTTGAGCAGTTCTTC. This encodes CASSQLAGGGFEQFF.

The chain joins TRBV7-7 to TRBJ2-2, with D tentatively TRBD1 (5 bases). Trimming removed 5 bases from V and 5 bases from J, with 18 bases in between. Germline values: CDR1 SSHAT, CDR2 FNYEAQ (reference sequence). The CDR3 has 16 amino acids. CDR3 nucleotide sequence: TGTGCCAGCAGCCCCATCGGCGACAGAGCGACCGGGGAGCTGTTTTTT. This codes for CASSPIGDRATGELFF.

The CDR3 DNA sequence: TGTGCCAGCAGCTTAGTTTTAGTCGAAAAACTGTTTTTT. The encoded protein is CASSLVLVEKLFF. The gene calls are TRBV7-8 and TRBJ1-4; D not resolved. Trimming stripped 1 base from V and 8 bases from J, with 8 bases between. Per the germline V gene, CDR1 is SGHVS and CDR2 is FQNEAQ. This CDR3 is 13 amino acids long.

The chain's CDR3 is CASSLSTGGQETQYF. The CDR3 DNA reads TGCGCCAGCAGCTTGTCGACAGGGGGACAAGAGACCCAGTACTTC. This chain links TRBV5-1 with TRBJ2-5, with 9 bases identical to TRBD1. CDR3 length: 15 residues. The V gene's germline CDR1 is SGHRS and CDR2 YFSETQ. After removal of 1 base from V and 2 bases from J, the junction contained 3 bases not matched to a gene. The whole variable domain, filled in from reference TRBV5-1 and TRBJ2-5, reads KAGVTQTPRYLIKTRGQQVTLSCSPISGHRSVSWYQQTPGQGLQFLFEYFSETQRNKGNFPGRFSGRQFSNSRSEMNVSTLELGDSALYLCASSLSTGGQETQYFGPGTRLLVL.

This clone was seen a single time. Other nucleotide sequences from this sample produce the same CDR3. This chain uses TRBV20-1 with TRBJ2-7, with unresolved D. Germline CDR1 reads DFQATT; CDR2 reads SNEGSKA (reference sequence). Trimming removed 3 bases from V and 5 bases from J, with 8 bases in between. This CDR3 region has 11 residues. In DNA form, the CDR3 reads TGCAGTGCTAGGCGCCATAACGAGCAGTACTTC. As protein: CSARRHNEQYF.

The chain uses TRBV2 and TRBJ1-2; the D is unclear. The V end was cut by 4 bases, the J end by 7 bases, with 16 bases between. Germline V lookup: CDR1 SNHLY, CDR2 FYNNEI. This CDR3 region has 14 residues. DNA for the CDR3: TGTGCCAGCAGTGTCCGGTCGTTGAGCGGTGGCTACACCTTC. Protein product: CASSVRSLSGGYTF.

The rearrangement joins TRBV7-8 to TRBJ2-7; no firm D call. Trimming removed 1 base at V and 0 bases at J, with 16 bases between. This CDR3 comprises 17 residues. Looked up from germline, CDR1 is SGHVS and CDR2 is FQNEAQ. The CDR3 region is CASSLGNLERYSYEQYF. DNA of the CDR3: TGTGCCAGCAGCTTAGGGAATCTGGAGCGCTACTCCTACGAGCAGTACTTC.

The rearrangement joins TRBV7-8 to TRBJ1-5; D uncertain. The V gene's germline CDR1 is SGHVS and CDR2 FQNEAQ. The CDR3 is 13 amino acids. V gave up 2 bases and J gave up 3 bases, with 5 bases separating them. The CDR3 DNA sequence: TGTGCCAGCAGCTTAAGAGACAATCAGCCCCAGCATTTT. Protein: CASSLRDNQPQHF.

This sequence joins TRBV4-1 and TRBJ2-3; TRBD2 matches 9 bases. The CDR3 is made up of 16 amino acids. Germline V lookup: CDR1 MGHRA, CDR2 YSYEKL. V gave up 6 bases and J gave up 3 bases; unmatched junction bases: 10. CDR3: CASSGSPGLATDTQYF. CDR3 DNA: TGCGCCAGCAGTGGGAGTCCGGGACTAGCAACAGATACGCAGTATTTT.

As to this clone: Sequence at one end of the junction differs from germline and may be a read error. This chain uses TRBV7-7 with TRBJ2-2; TRBD1 is a possible D gene (6 bases). The CDR3 extends over 14 amino acids. The V gene's germline CDR1 is SSHAT and CDR2 FNYEAQ (reference sequence). CDR3 loop: CASSFGQSPGELFF. As DNA, the CDR3 is TGTGCTAGCAGCTTCGGACAGTCCCCCGGGGAGCTGTTTTTT. The complete variable domain, with remaining parts taken from reference TRBV7-7 and TRBJ2-2, reads GAGVSQSPRYKVTKRGQDVTLRCDPISSHATLYWYQQALGQGPEFLTYFNYEAQPDKSGLPSDRFSAERPEGSISTLTIQRTEQRDSAMYRCASSFGQSPGELFFGEGSRLTVL.

A remark on this clone: This CDR3 is also generated by other DNA sequences in the sample. J is TRBJ1-4 and V is TRBV5-1; TRBD1 might be the D (5 bases). The germline V gene encodes CDR1 SGHRS and CDR2 YFSETQ. The V gene lost 1 base and the J gene lost 0 bases, with 7 bases spanning the gap. The CDR3 has 15 amino acids. The CDR3 loop is CASSLLGATNEKLFF. The CDR3 region has the DNA TGCGCCAGCAGCTTGTTGGGGGCAACTAATGAAAAACTGTTTTTT.